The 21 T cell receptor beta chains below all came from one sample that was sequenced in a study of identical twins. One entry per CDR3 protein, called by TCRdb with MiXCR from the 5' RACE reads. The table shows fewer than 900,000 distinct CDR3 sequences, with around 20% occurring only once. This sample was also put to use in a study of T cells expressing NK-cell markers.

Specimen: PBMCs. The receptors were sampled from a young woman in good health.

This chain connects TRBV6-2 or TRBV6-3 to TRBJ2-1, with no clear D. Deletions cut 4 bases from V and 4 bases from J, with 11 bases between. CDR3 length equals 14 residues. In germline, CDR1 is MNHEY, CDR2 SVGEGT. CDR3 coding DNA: TGTGCCAGCAGTTCCAGACGGCCATACAATGAGCAGTTCTTC. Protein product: CASSSRRPYNEQFF.

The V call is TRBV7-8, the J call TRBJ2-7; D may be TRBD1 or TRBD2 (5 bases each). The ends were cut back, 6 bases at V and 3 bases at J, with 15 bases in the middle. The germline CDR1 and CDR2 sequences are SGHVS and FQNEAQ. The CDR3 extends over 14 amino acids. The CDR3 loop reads CASSIGQGDYEQYF. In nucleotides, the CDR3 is TGTGCCAGCAGTATAGGGCAGGGAGACTACGAGCAGTACTTC.

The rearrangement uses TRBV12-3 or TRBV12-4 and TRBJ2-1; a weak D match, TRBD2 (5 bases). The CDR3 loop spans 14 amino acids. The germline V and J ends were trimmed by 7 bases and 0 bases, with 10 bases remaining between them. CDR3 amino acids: CASTRDSSYNEQFF. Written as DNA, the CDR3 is TGTGCCAGCACTCGGGATAGCTCCTACAATGAGCAGTTCTTC.

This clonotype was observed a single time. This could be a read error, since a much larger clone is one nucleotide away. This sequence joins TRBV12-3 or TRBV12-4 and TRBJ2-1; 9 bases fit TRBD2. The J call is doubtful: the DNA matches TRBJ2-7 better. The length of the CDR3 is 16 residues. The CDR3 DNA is TGTGCCAGCAGTCACGGGAGCGGGGGGTCCTACAATGAGCAGTACTTC. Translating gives CASSHGSGGSYNEQYF.

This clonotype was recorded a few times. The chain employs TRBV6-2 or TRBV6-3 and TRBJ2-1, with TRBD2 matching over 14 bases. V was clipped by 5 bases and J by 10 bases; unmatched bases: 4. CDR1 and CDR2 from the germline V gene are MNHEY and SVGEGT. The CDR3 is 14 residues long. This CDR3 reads CASSPTSGRVEQFF. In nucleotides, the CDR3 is TGTGCCAGCAGTCCGACTAGCGGGAGGGTCGAGCAGTTCTTC.

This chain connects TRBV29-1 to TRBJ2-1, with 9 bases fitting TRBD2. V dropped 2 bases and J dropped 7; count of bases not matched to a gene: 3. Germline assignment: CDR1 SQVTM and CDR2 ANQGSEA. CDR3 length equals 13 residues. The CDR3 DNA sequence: TGCAGCGTTGAACGGCTAGCGGGGAATGAGCAGTTCTTC. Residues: CSVERLAGNEQFF.

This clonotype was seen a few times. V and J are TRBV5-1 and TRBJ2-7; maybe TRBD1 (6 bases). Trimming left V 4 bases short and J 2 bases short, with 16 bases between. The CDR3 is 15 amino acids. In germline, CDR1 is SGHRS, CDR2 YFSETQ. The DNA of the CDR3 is TGCGCCAGCAGCGGTGGGACATTGTCTACCTACGAGCAGTACTTC. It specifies CASSGGTLSTYEQYF. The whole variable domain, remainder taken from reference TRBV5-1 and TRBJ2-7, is KAGVTQTPRYLIKTRGQQVTLSCSPISGHRSVSWYQQTPGQGLQFLFEYFSETQRNKGNFPGRFSGRQFSNSRSEMNVSTLELGDSALYLCASSGGTLSTYEQYFGPGTRLTVT.

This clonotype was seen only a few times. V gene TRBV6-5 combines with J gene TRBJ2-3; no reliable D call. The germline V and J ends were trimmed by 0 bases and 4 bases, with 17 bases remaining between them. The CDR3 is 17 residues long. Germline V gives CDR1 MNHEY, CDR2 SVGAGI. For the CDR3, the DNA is TGTGCCAGCAGTTACTCCCCTCTGGGTATCAGCGCAGATACGCAGTATTTT. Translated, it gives CASSYSPLGISADTQYF.

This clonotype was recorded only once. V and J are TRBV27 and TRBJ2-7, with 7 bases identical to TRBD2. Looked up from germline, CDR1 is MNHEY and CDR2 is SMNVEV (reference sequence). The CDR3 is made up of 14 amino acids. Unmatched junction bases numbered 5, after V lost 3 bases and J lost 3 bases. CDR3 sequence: CASSFAGVGYEQYF. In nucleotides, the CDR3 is TGTGCCAGCAGTTTTGCGGGGGTGGGCTACGAGCAGTACTTC.

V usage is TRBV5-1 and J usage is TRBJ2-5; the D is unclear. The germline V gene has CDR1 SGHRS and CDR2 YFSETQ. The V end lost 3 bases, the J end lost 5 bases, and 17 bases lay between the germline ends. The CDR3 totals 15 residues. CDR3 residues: CASSWIQIIGETQYF. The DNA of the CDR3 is TGCGCCAGCAGCTGGATACAAATCATTGGGGAGACCCAGTACTTC.

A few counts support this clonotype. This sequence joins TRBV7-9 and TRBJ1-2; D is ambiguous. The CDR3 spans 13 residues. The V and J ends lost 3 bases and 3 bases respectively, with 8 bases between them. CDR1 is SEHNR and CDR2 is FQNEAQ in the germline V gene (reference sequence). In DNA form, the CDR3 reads TGTGCCAGCAGCTTCGGATTAGACTATGGCTACACCTTC. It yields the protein CASSFGLDYGYTF.

This chain's CDR3 is CASSPLAGGGTDTQYF. CDR3 DNA sequence: TGTGCCAGCTCACCACTTGCGGGAGGGGGCACAGATACGCAGTATTTT. This chain connects TRBV18 to TRBJ2-3; 9 bases agree with TRBD2. With V trimmed by 1 base and J by 1 base, 3 bases remained unmatched. The CDR3 extends over 16 amino acids. Per the germline V gene, CDR1 is KGHSH and CDR2 is LQKENI. The whole variable domain, remainder taken from reference TRBV18 and TRBJ2-3, is NAGVMQNPRHLVRRRGQEARLRCSPMKGHSHVYWYRQLPEEGLKFMVYLQKENIIDESGMPKERFSAEFPKEGPSILRIQQVVRGDSAAYFCASSPLAGGGTDTQYFGPGTRLTVL.

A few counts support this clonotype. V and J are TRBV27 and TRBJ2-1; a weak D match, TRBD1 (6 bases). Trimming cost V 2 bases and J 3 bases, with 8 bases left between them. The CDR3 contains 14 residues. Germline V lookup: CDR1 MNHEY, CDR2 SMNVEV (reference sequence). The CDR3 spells CASSLIQGYNEQFF. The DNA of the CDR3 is TGTGCCAGCAGTTTAATACAGGGCTACAATGAGCAGTTCTTC.

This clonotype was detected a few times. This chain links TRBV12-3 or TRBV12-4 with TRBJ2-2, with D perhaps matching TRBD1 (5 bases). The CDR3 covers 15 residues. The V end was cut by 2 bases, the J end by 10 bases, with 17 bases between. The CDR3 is CASSLRAGMDKELFF. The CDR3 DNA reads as TGTGCCAGCAGTTTACGGGCAGGGATGGATAAGGAGCTGTTTTTT.

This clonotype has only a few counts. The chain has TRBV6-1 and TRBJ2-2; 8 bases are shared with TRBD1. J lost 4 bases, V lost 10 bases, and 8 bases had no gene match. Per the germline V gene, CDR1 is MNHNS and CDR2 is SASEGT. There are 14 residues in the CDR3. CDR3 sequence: CATYGTGFTGELFF. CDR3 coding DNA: TGTGCCACTTACGGGACAGGATTCACCGGGGAGCTGTTTTTT.

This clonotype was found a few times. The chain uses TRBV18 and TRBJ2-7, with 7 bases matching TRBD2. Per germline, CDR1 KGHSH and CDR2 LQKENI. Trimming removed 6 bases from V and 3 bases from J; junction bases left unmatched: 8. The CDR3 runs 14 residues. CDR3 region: CASSPRDYYYEQYF. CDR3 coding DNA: TGTGCCAGCTCCCCCAGGGACTACTACTACGAGCAGTACTTC.

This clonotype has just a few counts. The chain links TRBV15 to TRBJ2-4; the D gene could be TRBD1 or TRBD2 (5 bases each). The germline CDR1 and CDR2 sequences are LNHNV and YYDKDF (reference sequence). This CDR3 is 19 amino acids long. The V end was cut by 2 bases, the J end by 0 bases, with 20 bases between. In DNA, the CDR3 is TGTGCCACCAGCAGATCCGACAGTCAAGCGGACTTAGCCAAAAACATTCAGTACTTC. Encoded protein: CATSRSDSQADLAKNIQYF.

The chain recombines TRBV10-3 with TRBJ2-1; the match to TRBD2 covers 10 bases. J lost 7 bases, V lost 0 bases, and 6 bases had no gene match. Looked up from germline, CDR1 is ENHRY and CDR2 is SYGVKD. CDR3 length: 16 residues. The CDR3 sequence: CAISESASGSRNEQFF. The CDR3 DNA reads TGTGCCATCAGTGAGTCGGCTAGCGGGAGTAGAAATGAGCAGTTCTTC.

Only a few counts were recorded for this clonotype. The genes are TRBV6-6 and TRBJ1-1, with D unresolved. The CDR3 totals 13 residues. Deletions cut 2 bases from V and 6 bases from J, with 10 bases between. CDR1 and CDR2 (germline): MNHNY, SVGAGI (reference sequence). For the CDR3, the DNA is TGTGCCAGCAGTTACGGAGACGGTCCTGAAGCTTTCTTT. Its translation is CASSYGDGPEAFF.

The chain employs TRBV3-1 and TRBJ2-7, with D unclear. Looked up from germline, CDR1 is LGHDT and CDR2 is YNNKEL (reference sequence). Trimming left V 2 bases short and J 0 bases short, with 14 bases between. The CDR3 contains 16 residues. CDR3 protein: CASSQRAAYLSYEQYF. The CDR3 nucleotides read TGTGCCAGCAGCCAAAGGGCGGCTTACCTCTCCTACGAGCAGTACTTC.

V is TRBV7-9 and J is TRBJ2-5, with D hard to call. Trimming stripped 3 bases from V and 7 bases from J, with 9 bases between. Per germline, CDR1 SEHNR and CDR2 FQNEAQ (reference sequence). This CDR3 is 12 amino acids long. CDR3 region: CASSLDPRTQYF. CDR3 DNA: TGTGCCAGCAGCTTGGACCCGCGGACCCAGTACTTC. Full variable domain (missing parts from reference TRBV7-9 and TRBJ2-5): DTGVSQNPRHKITKRGQNVTFRCDPISEHNRLYWYRQTLGQGPEFLTYFQNEAQLEKSRLLSDRFSAERPKGSFSTLEIQRTEQGDSAMYLCASSLDPRTQYFGPGTRLLVL.